The 29 T cell receptor beta chains below were found in one sample sequenced in a study of blood T cell repertoires in COVID-19 (TCRdb year 2020). Receptor libraries were prepared by the immunoSEQ multiplex PCR assay. What TCRdb holds here is the immuneACCESS table cut down to in-frame rearrangements. Part of the clones is not present; checked against another copy, under half of the missing clones reflect an unresolved V gene, and the others are unexplained. Here the sample has roughly 230,000 clones; around 92% occur a single time. Less than 4.5% of the sample lies in the top ten. Sequenced sample: PBMCs or T cells enriched from blood (not recorded which). The receptors here all came from a woman aged 25 to 39 with acute COVID-19.

V is TRBV6-5 and J is TRBJ1-5; possible D gene TRBD1, 5 bases. V dropped 5 bases and J dropped 0 bases, with 11 bases sitting between them. The CDR3 extends over 15 amino acids. Germline CDR1 and CDR2: MNHEY and SVGAGI. CDR3 nucleotide sequence: TGTGCCAGCAGTAGAGACAGAAATAGCAATCAGCCCCAGCATTTT. This translates into CASSRDRNSNQPQHF.

The chain carries TRBV7-9 and TRBJ2-7; the D gene is possibly TRBD1 (7 bases). This CDR3 contains 17 residues. Per germline, CDR1 SEHNR and CDR2 FQNEAQ (reference sequence). The ends were cut back, 5 bases at V and 1 base at J, with 21 bases in the middle. The CDR3 sequence: CASSVPYPGGSSYEQYF. The CDR3 DNA sequence: TGTGCCAGCAGCGTACCCTATCCAGGGGGGTCATCCTACGAGCAGTACTTC.

The chain carries TRBV16 and TRBJ1-1; D remains unclear. Trimming removed 5 bases from V and 2 bases from J, with 12 bases in between. CDR3 length: 14 residues. Germline lookup yields CDR1 KGHSY and CDR2 FQNENV. The CDR3 here is CASSYWAGNTEAFF. As DNA, the CDR3 is TGTGCCAGCAGCTACTGGGCCGGTAACACTGAAGCTTTCTTT. Supplemented by reference TRBV16 and TRBJ1-1, the full variable domain reads GEEVAQTPKHLVRGEGQKAKLYCAPIKGHSYVFWYQQVLKNEFKFLISFQNENVFDETGMPKERFSAKCLPNSPCSLEIQATKLEDSAVYFCASSYWAGNTEAFFGQGTRLTVV.

This chain links TRBV14 with TRBJ1-2; maybe TRBD1 (5 bases). The V gene's germline CDR1 is SGHDN and CDR2 FVKESK. With 5 bases removed from V and 7 bases from J, the gap between germline ends came to 17 bases. This CDR3 comprises 14 residues. This CDR3 reads CASSYSPGWGGYTF. CDR3 coding DNA: TGTGCCAGCAGCTACTCCCCAGGGTGGGGTGGCTACACCTTC.

This chain connects TRBV5-1 to TRBJ2-3; 10 bases line up with TRBD2. V was pared by 4 bases and J by 1 base, with 6 bases of the junction left unmatched. The length of the CDR3 is 16 residues. In germline, CDR1 is SGHRS, CDR2 YFSETQ. The CDR3 DNA reads TGCGCCAGCAGCCCACTCACTAGCGGGGGCACAGATACGCAGTATTTT. This codes for CASSPLTSGGTDTQYF.

The chain is built from TRBV10-3 and TRBJ1-1; D is possibly TRBD1 (5 bases). The germline V and J ends were trimmed by 4 bases and 0 bases, with 12 bases remaining between them. Germline loops: CDR1 ENHRY, CDR2 SYGVKD. The CDR3 loop spans 15 amino acids. CDR3 sequence (DNA): TGTGCCATCAGTGTCTCGGCAGGGTTGAACACTGAAGCTTTCTTT. Protein sequence: CAISVSAGLNTEAFF.

The gene calls are TRBV13 and TRBJ2-3; TRBD1 matches at 9 bases. Trimming cost V 4 bases and J 3 bases; bases outside gene matches: 5. The germline CDR1 and CDR2 sequences are PRHDT and FYEKMQ (reference sequence). The CDR3 sequence is 15 residues long. CDR3 nucleotides: TGTGCCAGCAGCTCCGGGACAGGGTGGACAGATACGCAGTATTTT. Protein: CASSSGTGWTDTQYF.

This chain's CDR3 is CASSGLTEKLFF. The CDR3 region has the DNA TGCGCCAGCAGTGGACTCACTGAAAAACTGTTTTTT. The chain employs TRBV10-2 and TRBJ1-4; D remains ambiguous. V dropped 4 bases and J dropped 7 bases, with 7 bases sitting between them. Germline CDR1 is WSHSY and CDR2 is SAAADI. The CDR3 runs to 12 residues.

The chain couples TRBV9 to TRBJ1-1; possibly TRBD1 for D (5 bases). The germline CDR1 and CDR2 sequences are SGDLS and YYNGEE. V was clipped by 4 bases and J by 6 bases, with 16 bases between them. The CDR3 is made up of 14 amino acids. The CDR3 loop reads CASSPGGGTAEAFF. CDR3 in DNA: TGTGCCAGCAGCCCTGGTGGGGGGACGGCTGAAGCTTTCTTT.

The V call is TRBV5-5, the J call TRBJ1-3; D unclear. The CDR3 is made up of 15 amino acids. Germline CDR1 reads SGHKS; CDR2 reads YYEKEE (reference sequence). V was clipped by 0 bases and J by 2 bases, with 9 bases between them. CDR3 nucleotide sequence: TGTGCCAGCAGCTTGGGCGGCAAAGCTGGAAACACCATATATTTT. Protein product: CASSLGGKAGNTIYF. Supplemented by reference TRBV5-5 and TRBJ1-3, the full variable domain reads DAGVTQSPTHLIKTRGQQVTLRCSPISGHKSVSWYQQVLGQGPQFIFQYYEKEERGRGNFPDRFSARQFPNYSSELNVNALLLGDSALYLCASSLGGKAGNTIYFGEGSWLTVV.

The chain combines TRBV4-1 with TRBJ1-1; 7 positions match TRBD1. J was trimmed by 5 bases and V by 5 bases; bases with no gene match: 8. Looked up from germline, CDR1 is MGHRA and CDR2 is YSYEKL. CDR3 size: 14 residues. In DNA, the CDR3 is TGCGCCAGCAGCTCGCGGGACAGAAATACTGAAGCTTTCTTT. It yields the protein CASSSRDRNTEAFF.

The V call is TRBV28, the J call TRBJ1-1, with 8 nucleotides matching TRBD1. The CDR3 loop spans 13 amino acids. V trimming: 10 bases; J trimming: 1 base; junction bases outside the gene matches: 5. CDR1 MDHEN and CDR2 SYDVKM come from the germline V gene. CDR3 in DNA: TGTGCCACAACAGGGGGGTCGAACACTGAAGCTTTCTTT. This translates into CATTGGSNTEAFF.

This chain links TRBV4-2 with TRBJ2-7; 7 bases align to TRBD1. Looked up from germline, CDR1 is LGHNA and CDR2 is YNFKEQ. The CDR3 runs 19 residues. V gave up 2 bases and J gave up 1 base; unmatched junction bases: 17. As DNA, the CDR3 is TGTGCCAGCAGCCAAAACCCCGGGACAGCCCAGAGGGTATCCTACGAGCAGTACTTC. Amino acids: CASSQNPGTAQRVSYEQYF.

This chain uses TRBV18 with TRBJ2-5; 9 bases align to TRBD2. Germline CDR1 is KGHSH and CDR2 is LQKENI. Trimming took 6 bases from V and 3 from J; bases not matched to a gene: 5. CDR3 length: 14 amino acids. CDR3: CASSGTSLKETQYF. The CDR3 region has the DNA TGTGCCAGCTCCGGGACTAGCCTTAAAGAGACCCAGTACTTC.

This clone appeared a few times. The rearrangement links TRBV7-6 to TRBJ1-1; D is ambiguous. V gave up 6 bases and J gave up 1 base, with 12 bases separating them. Germline lookup yields CDR1 SGHVS and CDR2 FNYEAQ. The CDR3 totals 14 residues. The CDR3 loop is CASSHHGPNTEAFF. In DNA form, the CDR3 reads TGTGCCAGCAGTCATCACGGTCCGAACACTGAAGCTTTCTTT.

The gene calls are TRBV28 and TRBJ1-1; 10 nucleotides align to TRBD1. This CDR3 is built from 13 residues. The junction had 1 base not matched to a gene; V was cut back by 2 bases and J by 7 bases. CDR1 and CDR2 from the germline V gene are MDHEN and SYDVKM. CDR3 protein: CASSLGTGDEAFF. The CDR3 coding sequence is TGTGCCAGCAGTTTAGGGACAGGGGATGAAGCTTTCTTT. Together with reference TRBV28 and TRBJ1-1, the CDR3 gives the full variable domain: DVKVTQSSRYLVKRTGEKVFLECVQDMDHENMFWYRQDPGLGLRLIYFSYDVKMKEKGDIPEGYSVSREKKERFSLILESASTNQTSMYLCASSLGTGDEAFFGQGTRLTVV.

The chain joins TRBV5-8 to TRBJ2-7, with TRBD2 as a possible D gene (5 bases). Germline assignment: CDR1 SGHTS and CDR2 YDEGEE. The CDR3 is made up of 10 amino acids. Trimming stripped 4 bases from V and 7 bases from J, with 6 bases between. The DNA for the CDR3 is TGTGCCAGCAGCCGAGGGGAGCAGTACTTC. This translates into CASSRGEQYF.

The chain is built from TRBV5-5 and TRBJ1-1; no definite D call. Trimming removed 0 bases from V and 8 bases from J, with 11 bases in between. CDR3 length: 13 amino acids. Germline CDR1 SGHKS, CDR2 YYEKEE (reference sequence). CDR3 nucleotides: TGTGCCAGCAGCTTGGGGTTGGCAGAAGAAGCTTTCTTT. It is translated as CASSLGLAEEAFF.

J is TRBJ1-1 and V is TRBV2, with TRBD1 as a possible D gene (5 bases). The V and J ends lost 6 bases and 1 base respectively, with 9 bases between them. The CDR3 is made up of 13 amino acids. The germline gives CDR1 SNHLY, CDR2 FYNNEI. This CDR3 is CASRRTGNTEAFF. CDR3 DNA: TGTGCCAGCAGGCGCACAGGGAACACTGAAGCTTTCTTT.

The genes are TRBV7-8 and TRBJ2-3; possibly TRBD2 for D (6 bases). CDR3 length: 14 amino acids. The germline gives CDR1 SGHVS, CDR2 FQNEAQ. Trimming left V 4 bases short and J 2 bases short, with 10 bases between. The DNA of the CDR3 is TGTGCCAGCAGCTCGGGACTTCACACAGATACGCAGTATTTT. Translating gives CASSSGLHTDTQYF.

The V call is TRBV5-1, the J call TRBJ1-6; possible D gene TRBD1, 6 bases. This CDR3 has 16 residues. Trimming stripped 0 bases from V and 9 bases from J, with 16 bases between. Germline-derived CDR1 and CDR2 are SGHRS and YFSETQ. The CDR3, as DNA: TGCGCCAGCAGCTTGGAGGCAGGGGCAGGTGCTTCACCCCTCCACTTT. As protein: CASSLEAGAGASPLHF.

The J gene is TRBJ2-7, the V gene TRBV7-9, with D perhaps TRBD2 (5 bases). V dropped 3 bases and J dropped 7 bases, with 7 bases sitting between them. Germline values: CDR1 SEHNR, CDR2 FQNEAQ (reference sequence). This CDR3 spans 11 amino acids. CDR3 DNA: TGTGCCAGCAGCTTTCCGGGAGAGCAGTACTTC. Encoded protein: CASSFPGEQYF.

V gene TRBV7-9 combines with J gene TRBJ2-1; 12 bases are shared with TRBD2. Unmatched junction bases numbered 2, after V lost 5 bases and J lost 3 bases. CDR1 SEHNR and CDR2 FQNEAQ come from the germline V gene (reference sequence). CDR3 length: 15 residues. DNA of the CDR3: TGTGCCAGCAGCCCTAGCGGGGGGGACTACAATGAGCAGTTCTTC. Translating it yields CASSPSGGDYNEQFF.

The chain couples TRBV5-1 to TRBJ2-6, with TRBD1 matching 8 bases. CDR1 is SGHRS and CDR2 is YFSETQ in the germline V gene. Trimming removed 7 bases from V and 4 bases from J; junction bases left unmatched: 7. The CDR3 contains 15 residues. The CDR3 DNA reads TGCGCCAGCCGACCCAGGGGGCGAGGGGCCAACGTCCTGACTTTC. Protein: CASRPRGRGANVLTF.

The chain has TRBV7-9 and TRBJ2-2, with D perhaps TRBD2 (5 bases). Between the trimmed V and J ends, which lost 2 bases and 1 base, there was a span of 11 bases. Germline assignment: CDR1 SEHNR and CDR2 FQNEAQ (reference sequence). CDR3 size: 16 residues. DNA of the CDR3: TGTGCCAGCAGCTTACGGGGTCGGGGGAACACCGGGGAGCTGTTTTTT. The encoded protein is CASSLRGRGNTGELFF. Full variable domain (remainder filled in from reference TRBV7-9 and TRBJ2-2): DTGVSQNPRHKITKRGQNVTFRCDPISEHNRLYWYRQTLGQGPEFLTYFQNEAQLEKSRLLSDRFSAERPKGSFSTLEIQRTEQGDSAMYLCASSLRGRGNTGELFFGEGSRLTVL.

As for this clone: Other DNA sequences in the same sample also yield this CDR3. This rearrangement joins TRBV19 to TRBJ2-3; TRBD1 matches 11 bases. Germline V gives CDR1 LNHDA, CDR2 SQIVND (reference sequence). J lost 3 bases, V lost 1 base, and 0 bases had no gene match. The CDR3 contains 15 residues. CDR3 bases: TGTGCCAGTAGTATAGGGGACAGGGGGACAGATACGCAGTATTTT. Translation gives CASSIGDRGTDTQYF.

The V call is TRBV4-1, the J call TRBJ1-6; maybe TRBD1 (6 bases). The germline V and J ends were trimmed by 5 bases and 10 bases, with 12 bases remaining between them. This CDR3 spans 13 amino acids. Germline values: CDR1 MGHRA, CDR2 YSYEKL. CDR3 region: CASSFDRTSPLHF. The CDR3 coding sequence is TGCGCCAGCAGCTTTGACAGGACGTCACCCCTCCACTTT.

The chain joins TRBV4-2 to TRBJ2-7, with 10 nucleotides matching TRBD2. The CDR3 has 15 amino acids. Trimming took 4 bases from V and 1 from J; bases not matched to a gene: 4. Germline V gene data show CDR1 as LGHNA and CDR2 as YNFKEQ. The CDR3 protein is CASSPEGLASYEQYF. The CDR3 nucleotides are TGTGCCAGCAGCCCGGAGGGACTAGCGTCCTACGAGCAGTACTTC.

This chain connects TRBV25-1 to TRBJ1-2; TRBD1 matches 7 bases. The CDR3 extends over 12 amino acids. The trim removed 4 bases at V and 7 bases at J, leaving 3 bases unmatched. Germline CDR1 is MGHDK and CDR2 is SYGVNS. This CDR3 reads CASSGQGPGYTF. DNA for the CDR3: TGTGCCAGCAGTGGACAGGGTCCTGGCTACACCTTC.